These 23 T cell receptor beta chains came from one sample sequenced in a study of beta chain features in type 1 diabetes. Study results and limitations: When Type 1 diabetes patients were examined, their TCRB CDR3s proved moderately but significantly shorter in all four CD4+ subsets.

Their target antigens are unknown. Of the isolated RNA, all was reverse transcribed, and so the sequenced material was expressed TCRB transcripts. Produced via immunoSEQ multiplex PCR; TCRdb's table is partial and in-frame only. Altogether around 260,000 clones are present, roughly 22% being singletons, with the ten largest covering around 0.03%. The sequenced sample consisted of naive CD4+ T cells from blood. These receptors originate from a woman in her thirties or forties with type 1 diabetes.

This clone was recorded only once. The chain couples TRBV7-2 to TRBJ1-5; no reliable D call. The CDR3 is 16 residues long. Trimming shortened V by 1 base and J by 2 bases, and 12 bases separated the two germline ends. The V gene's germline CDR1 is SGHTA and CDR2 FQGNSA. CDR3 nucleotides: TGTGCCAGCAGCTTAGGGGGTCCCGGGGGCAATCAGCCCCAGCATTTT. This gives the protein CASSLGGPGGNQPQHF.

This clone was counted only a few times. The CDR3 sequence: CASSQVIGSTEAFF. The DNA for the CDR3 is TGCGCCAGCAGCCAAGTAATCGGGAGCACTGAAGCTTTCTTT. This chain connects TRBV4-3 to TRBJ1-1, with D uncertain. This CDR3 contains 14 residues. Trimming left V 1 base short and J 4 bases short, with 10 bases between. The V gene's germline CDR1 is LGHNA and CDR2 YSLEER.

This clone has just a few counts. The genes are TRBV5-1 and TRBJ2-6, with a possible D match to TRBD1 (6 bases). Germline assignment: CDR1 SGHRS and CDR2 YFSETQ. Between the trimmed V and J ends, which lost 5 bases and 0 bases, there was a span of 12 bases. This CDR3 contains 16 residues. CDR3 coding DNA: TGCGCCAGCAGGACAGGCGAAACCTCTGGGGCCAACGTCCTGACTTTC. It is translated as CASRTGETSGANVLTF.

This chain joins TRBV9 and TRBJ2-1; TRBD1 might be the D (6 bases). V gave up 0 bases and J gave up 7 bases, with 26 bases separating them. The CDR3 contains 19 residues. Per the germline V gene, CDR1 is SGDLS and CDR2 is YYNGEE. The CDR3 DNA reads TGTGCCAGCAGCGTAGCTACAGGGAGTCTTGGCTCCCAAGTGAATGAGCAGTTCTTC. Amino acid sequence: CASSVATGSLGSQVNEQFF.

The genes are TRBV2 and TRBJ2-4, with a possible D match to TRBD2 (6 bases). Germline V gives CDR1 SNHLY, CDR2 FYNNEI. The CDR3 totals 14 residues. V dropped 2 bases and J dropped 8 bases, with 13 bases sitting between them. The CDR3 here is CASSESLRRDIQYF. The CDR3 region has the DNA TGTGCCAGCAGTGAATCCCTCCGGAGGGACATTCAGTACTTC.

This chain joins TRBV21-1 and TRBJ1-1. TRBV21-1 is recorded as a pseudogene. The CDR3 contains 11 residues. The CDR3 loop reads CASTPGTEAFF. CDR3 coding DNA: TGTGCCAGCACCCCGGGCACTGAAGCTTTCTTT.

This clone occurred a few times. V and J are TRBV9 and TRBJ1-4; TRBD1 is a possible D gene (6 bases). Between the trimmed V and J ends, which lost 4 bases and 4 bases, there was a span of 8 bases. CDR1 SGDLS and CDR2 YYNGEE come from the germline V gene. There are 13 residues in the CDR3. The chain's CDR3 is CASSQGLNEKLFF. The CDR3 nucleotides are TGTGCCAGCAGCCAGGGGCTTAATGAAAAACTGTTTTTT.

The rearrangement joins TRBV19 to TRBJ1-2, with TRBD1 as a possible D gene (6 bases). Trimming cost V 6 bases and J 4 bases, with 15 bases left between them. The CDR3 is made up of 14 amino acids. The germline V gene encodes CDR1 LNHDA and CDR2 SQIVND (reference sequence). CDR3 amino acids: CASSLRTASYGYTF. The CDR3 DNA reads as TGTGCCAGTAGCCTGCGGACAGCGAGCTATGGCTACACCTTC. Drawing the rest from reference TRBV19 and TRBJ1-2, the complete variable domain is DGGITQSPKYLFRKEGQNVTLSCEQNLNHDAMYWYRQDPGQGLRLIYYSQIVNDFQKGDIAEGYSVSREKKESFPLTVTSAQKNPTAFYLCASSLRTASYGYTFGSGTRLTVV.

This clone was detected a few times. The chain links TRBV28 to TRBJ1-2, with D maybe TRBD1 (5 bases). V dropped 5 bases and J dropped 7 bases, with 8 bases sitting between them. The germline CDR1 and CDR2 sequences are MDHEN and SYDVKM. The CDR3 covers 11 residues. The CDR3 reads CASSNRTGYTF. CDR3 in DNA: TGTGCCAGCAGTAACAGGACTGGCTACACCTTC.

This clone was seen only a few times. The chain is built from TRBV28 and TRBJ1-5, with 8 positions matching TRBD1. The CDR3 runs to 15 residues. V lost 3 bases and J lost 2; bases outside the gene matches: 3. Germline V gene lookup returns CDR1 MDHEN and CDR2 SYDVKM. The CDR3 here is CASSFSGGGNQPQHF. The CDR3 DNA reads TGTGCCAGCAGTTTCTCAGGGGGCGGCAATCAGCCCCAGCATTTT.

The rearrangement uses TRBV5-1 and TRBJ2-7, with 10 bases matching TRBD1. The CDR3 length is 17 residues. CDR1 is SGHRS and CDR2 is YFSETQ in the germline V gene. V shed 4 bases, J shed 2 bases, and the junction held 12 bases outside the gene matches. DNA of the CDR3: TGCGCCAGCAGCGGATCCCGGGACAGGGGCCGAGCCTACGAGCAGTACTTC. It encodes CASSGSRDRGRAYEQYF.

This clone was counted a few times. The chain has TRBV5-1 and TRBJ2-3; unclear D gene. CDR3 length equals 13 residues. V lost 4 bases and J lost 4, with 10 bases in between. Germline V gene lookup returns CDR1 SGHRS and CDR2 YFSETQ. CDR3 amino acids: CASSQPSADTQYF. In nucleotides, the CDR3 is TGCGCCAGCAGCCAACCTTCGGCAGATACGCAGTATTTT.

Here the CDR3 DNA reads TGCGCCAGCAGCCAAGACCCGGGACAGACGAACACTGAAGCTTTCTTT. Protein: CASSQDPGQTNTEAFF. The rearrangement joins TRBV4-1 to TRBJ1-1; 7 bases align to TRBD1. The CDR3 spans 16 residues. Per the germline V gene, CDR1 is MGHRA and CDR2 is YSYEKL. V gave up 0 bases and J gave up 1 base; unmatched junction bases: 5.

This clone has only a few counts. The V gene is TRBV29-1, the J gene TRBJ1-1; tentative D call: TRBD1 (5 bases). From germline, CDR1 is SQVTM and CDR2 ANQGSEA. V lost 3 bases and J lost 4, with 18 bases in between. This CDR3 is built from 15 residues. The CDR3 is CSVEGEGGRVTEAFF. CDR3 sequence (DNA): TGCAGCGTTGAGGGGGAGGGAGGTCGCGTCACTGAAGCTTTCTTT.

The chain employs TRBV18 and TRBJ2-7; 7 nucleotides match TRBD1. The CDR3 runs 15 residues. Germline V lookup: CDR1 KGHSH, CDR2 LQKENI. Germline trimming cut 3 bases from V and 1 base from J; bases unmatched to any gene: 6. The chain's CDR3 is CASSPSRDSSYEQYF. In DNA form, the CDR3 reads TGTGCCAGCTCACCTTCCCGGGACAGTTCCTACGAGCAGTACTTC.

The chain employs TRBV25-1 and TRBJ2-7, with TRBD1 matching over 7 bases. Germline V gives CDR1 MGHDK, CDR2 SYGVNS. After removal of 6 bases from V and 2 bases from J, the junction contained 4 bases not matched to a gene. The CDR3 length is 13 residues. CDR3 sequence reads: CASRGDSPYEQYF. The CDR3 region has the DNA TGTGCCAGCAGAGGGGACAGCCCCTACGAGCAGTACTTC.

The chain joins TRBV28 to TRBJ2-5; 7 bases are shared with TRBD2. This CDR3 has 15 amino acids. CDR1 is MDHEN, CDR2 SYDVKM, per germline. V gave up 6 bases and J gave up 0 bases; unmatched junction bases: 7. CDR3 nucleotide sequence: TGTGCCAGCAGCCCGACCGGGACTAACCAAGAGACCCAGTACTTC. This encodes CASSPTGTNQETQYF.

V and J are TRBV9 and TRBJ2-1, with 9 bases aligning to TRBD2. The CDR3 consists of 14 residues. Trimming took 0 bases from V and 7 from J; bases not matched to a gene: 2. Germline V gives CDR1 SGDLS, CDR2 YYNGEE. In DNA, the CDR3 is TGTGCCAGCAGCGTAGTAGCGGGGGCTAATGAGCAGTTCTTC. It encodes CASSVVAGANEQFF. Together with reference TRBV9 and TRBJ2-1, the CDR3 gives the full variable domain: DSGVTQTPKHLITATGQRVTLRCSPRSGDLSVYWYQQSLDQGLQFLIQYYNGEERAKGNILERFSAQQFPDLHSELNLSSLELGDSALYFCASSVVAGANEQFFGPGTRLTVL.

The rearrangement joins TRBV6-5 to TRBJ2-7; 7 positions match TRBD1. Germline loops: CDR1 MNHEY, CDR2 SVGAGI. The length of the CDR3 is 14 residues. The junction had 7 bases not matched to a gene; V was cut back by 3 bases and J by 5 bases. CDR3 in DNA: TGTGCCAGCAGTTATGGGGTAGGGGGCCACGAGCAGTACTTC. Amino acids: CASSYGVGGHEQYF.

V usage is TRBV28 and J usage is TRBJ1-1; D unclear. Germline assignment: CDR1 MDHEN and CDR2 SYDVKM. V gave up 4 bases and J gave up 3 bases, with 9 bases separating them. This CDR3 is 13 amino acids long. For the CDR3, the DNA is TGTGCCAGCAGTTCTGGTGCGGACACTGAAGCTTTCTTT. Its translation is CASSSGADTEAFF.

This clone was seen a few times. The chain uses TRBV4-3 and TRBJ2-2, with TRBD1 identical over 10 bases. Germline assignment: CDR1 LGHNA and CDR2 YSLEER. With V trimmed by 6 bases and J by 5 bases, 9 bases remained unmatched. The CDR3 contains 16 residues. The CDR3 coding sequence is TGCGCCAGCAGACGGGGCCCGGGACAGGGGACCGGGGAGCTGTTTTTT. It codes for CASRRGPGQGTGELFF.

The J gene is TRBJ1-2, the V gene TRBV6-1; 8 positions agree with TRBD1. The CDR3 length is 14 residues. Germline values: CDR1 MNHNS, CDR2 SASEGT. V trimming: 3 bases; J trimming: 6 bases; junction bases outside the gene matches: 6. CDR3 sequence: CASSDTGTGHGYTF. The CDR3 DNA is TGTGCCAGCAGTGATACCGGGACAGGCCATGGCTACACCTTC.

This chain joins TRBV7-2 and TRBJ1-2, with 8 bases identical to TRBD1. J lost 2 bases, V lost 5 bases, and 4 bases had no gene match. The CDR3 is 14 residues long. The germline gives CDR1 SGHTA, CDR2 FQGNSA. Here the CDR3 DNA reads TGTGCCAGCAGCCTGGACAGGGCGAACTATGGCTACACCTTC. This sequence encodes CASSLDRANYGYTF.